This T cell receptor (beta chain) comes out of a study of blood T cell repertoires in COVID-19. As handled by the study authors: Reference gene primer amplification in the assay estimated nucleated cell counts. Profiling relied on immunoSEQ multiplex PCR, and the TCRdb table lists in-frame clones only, not all of them. Clonal size and the V and J genes are those of that table, whereas D and trimming came from the DNA. The sample contains 270,000 or so clones, about 89% of which appear only once. The CDR3 length is 16 residues. V gave up 1 base and J gave up 2 bases, with 14 bases separating them. Looked up from germline, CDR1 is SGHDT and CDR2 is YYEEEE.

This chain joins TRBV5-6 and TRBJ2-3; D is uncertain. The sequence was obtained from a woman aged 18-30 years who had recovered from COVID-19. Source material: PBMCs or T cells enriched from blood (not recorded which). The CDR3 DNA sequence: TGTGCCAGCAGCTTGCTGGAACTCAGGTCCACAGATACGCAGTATTTT. Residues: CASSLLELRSTDTQYF.